This T cell receptor beta chain is drawn from a study of cytomegalovirus exposure and HLA in healthy donors. Study information: Samples from HLA-typed donors yielded about 80 million unique TCRs in an early data release. Study observations and caveats: Productive rates of about 87% or about 30% were seen for most TCR beta V segments in an earlier analysis. In a later analysis, at a false discovery rate of 0.05, over 15,000 TCR beta sequences matched HLA alleles.

To note about this clone: As yet, its antigen is unknown.

PCR amplification relied on 60 Vbeta primers (plus 13 Jbeta primers). Clones were read by immunoSEQ multiplex PCR, and TCRdb kept only the in-frame ones, dropping some. The table shows about 190,000 clones, with roughly 79% occurring only once. The V gene end was trimmed by 8 bases and the J gene end by 2 bases; junction bases not matched to a gene: 9. Germline V gives CDR1 MNHNS, CDR2 SASEGT. The CDR3 length is 14 residues. The specimen sequenced was PBMCs. This receptor was taken from a woman aged 18-29 years in good health and CMV-seronegative. V gene TRBV6-1 combines with J gene TRBJ2-7; 7 nucleotides match TRBD2. Here the CDR3 reads CASLREGMTYEQYF. The CDR3 DNA reads TGTGCCAGCTTAAGGGAGGGTATGACCTACGAGCAGTACTTC.